The subject of this entry is one T cell receptor (beta chain). Its antigen is currently unknown. This CDR3 comprises 14 residues. The V and J ends lost 0 bases and 4 bases respectively, with 9 bases between them. The germline gives CDR1 MNHEY, CDR2 SMNVEV (reference sequence). The data originate from a study of shared clonotypes between healthy human individuals. Across the whole study: Researchers drew samples from a couple of women and a few men aged 18 to 49.

Deep was the level at which the assay was run. Measured with immunoSEQ multiplex PCR; TCRdb has only the in-frame clones, and not every one. The table shows 2 million or so clones, with roughly 94% occurring only once. Regarding the study as a whole: Naive subsets tended to show greater estimated richness than memory subsets. The genetic and exposure-history diversity represented was limited by few donors.

This TCR was sampled from a man between 18 and 35 years old in good health. The rearrangement joins TRBV27 to TRBJ1-1; D gene uncertain. Input material: naive CD4+ T cells sorted from blood. As to subset: CD45RA+ positively selected. CDR3 DNA: TGTGCCAGCAGTTTATCCGGGGTTCGCACTGAAGCTTTCTTT. Amino acid sequence: CASSLSGVRTEAFF.